This T cell receptor beta chain comes out of a study of T cell repertoires in cytomegalovirus infection (dated by TCRdb to about 2019). The study in broad terms: Donor HLA type was relevant to the analysis, because carriage of CMV infection together with the matching HLA type was indicated by public TCR beta signatures. Beyond this particular receptor, the publication reports: The ex vivo response was dominated by HLA-C-restricted CMV-specific TCR beta clonotypes, which also provided the single most frequent clonotype in two of eight donors. Cumulative frequency of public TCR beta family members discriminated carriers of CMV infection plus the relevant HLA type in this cohort and an independent roughly 350-donor cohort.

The sequencing machine was an Illumina HiSeq 1500. TCRdb itself trimmed the public reads at Q25 with fastp, ran MiXCR and retained productive beta chains. Records with the same CDR3 protein are collapsed into one entry carrying the most frequent genes and DNA. The sample data list 150,000 to 160,000 distinct CDR3 sequences, and around 20% of these were observed just once. 9.5% to 13% of the sample is held by the ten biggest clonotypes. Looking up the germline V gene (reference sequence) yields CDR1 GTSNPN and CDR2 SVGIG. From V the trimming removes 3 bases and from J it removes 2 bases, while the gene matches leave 9 bases of the junction unaccounted for. The CDR3 sequence holds 15 residues, the cysteine and phenylalanine included. Only the CDR3 DNA stays, 45 bases, in frame from base 1. This clonotype was picked up a small number of times. It lacks a known antigen. No much larger clone exists at a distance of one base, and base qualities are not known.

The sequence is built from TRBV30 and TRBJ2-7; 8 middle bases align to TRBD1. This receptor was obtained from a human donor in good health (CMV status not recorded). Some clones in this sample may be carry-over from other donors' samples. The sample was PBMCs. The DNA sequence is as follows: TGTGCCTGGAGCCTTGGACAGGGTAAAACCTACGAGCAGTACTTC. Its protein product is CAWSLGQGKTYEQYF.